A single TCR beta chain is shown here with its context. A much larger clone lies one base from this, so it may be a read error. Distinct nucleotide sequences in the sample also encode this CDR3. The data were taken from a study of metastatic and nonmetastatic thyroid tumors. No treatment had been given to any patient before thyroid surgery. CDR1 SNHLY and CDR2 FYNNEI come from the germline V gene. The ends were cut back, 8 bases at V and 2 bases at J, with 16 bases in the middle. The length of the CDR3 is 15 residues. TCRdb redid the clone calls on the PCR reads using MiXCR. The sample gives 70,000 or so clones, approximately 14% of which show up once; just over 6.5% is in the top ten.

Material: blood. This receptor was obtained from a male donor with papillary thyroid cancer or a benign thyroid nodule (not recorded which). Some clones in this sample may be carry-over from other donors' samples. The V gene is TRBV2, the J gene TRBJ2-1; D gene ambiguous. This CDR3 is CASGGGAGPYNEQFF. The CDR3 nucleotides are TGTGCCAGCGGTGGTGGAGCTGGACCCTACAATGAGCAGTTCTTC.